A single sample is the source of the 28 T cell receptor beta chains below, sequenced in a study of cytomegalovirus exposure and HLA in healthy donors. The primer mix had 60 Vbeta and 13 Jbeta primers. The data were produced by immunoSEQ multiplex PCR, yet TCRdb's version contains in-frame clones alone and is incomplete. This sample has approximately 110,000 clones, with about 81% found just once. Input material: PBMCs. Every receptor here comes from a woman in her twenties or thirties in good health and CMV-seronegative.

The chain is built from TRBV9 and TRBJ1-1, with D possibly being TRBD1 (6 bases). This CDR3 is built from 13 residues. V was clipped by 5 bases and J by 0 bases, with 8 bases between them. The germline CDR1 and CDR2 sequences are SGDLS and YYNGEE. Here the CDR3 DNA reads TGTGCCAGCAGTGGGACACTGAACACTGAAGCTTTCTTT. Amino acid sequence: CASSGTLNTEAFF. Using reference TRBV9 and TRBJ1-1 for the parts outside the CDR3, the full variable domain is DSGVTQTPKHLITATGQRVTLRCSPRSGDLSVYWYQQSLDQGLQFLIQYYNGEERAKGNILERFSAQQFPDLHSELNLSSLELGDSALYFCASSGTLNTEAFFGQGTRLTVV.

The chain carries TRBV7-2 and TRBJ2-7; D may be TRBD1 (6 bases). Germline V CDR1 and CDR2: SGHTA, FQGNSA. This CDR3 comprises 14 residues. V lost 5 bases, J lost 3 bases, and 14 bases lay in between. Here the CDR3 reads CASSPWTAGYEQYF. In nucleotides, the CDR3 is TGTGCCAGCAGCCCATGGACAGCAGGCTACGAGCAGTACTTC.

The chain joins TRBV5-5 to TRBJ2-7; TRBD1 matches 7 bases. V trimming: 4 bases; J trimming: 2 bases; junction bases outside the gene matches: 3. This CDR3 has 13 residues. CDR1 is SGHKS and CDR2 is YYEKEE in the germline V gene (reference sequence). The CDR3 DNA reads as TGTGCCAGCAGCAGACAGGGTGCCTACGAGCAGTACTTC. Its protein product is CASSRQGAYEQYF.

V and J are TRBV6-1 and TRBJ2-1, with TRBD2 matching 7 bases. The germline V gene has CDR1 MNHNS and CDR2 SASEGT. The CDR3 is 16 amino acids. V was pared by 0 bases and J by 7 bases, with 9 bases of the junction left unmatched. CDR3 coding DNA: TGTGCCAGCAGTGAAGCGAGCGTGGGGGGGGGAAATGAGCAGTTCTTC. This codes for CASSEASVGGGNEQFF.

The CDR3: CASSQHRNTGELFF. The CDR3, as DNA: TGCGCCAGCAGCCAACACAGAAACACCGGGGAGCTGTTTTTT. The genes are TRBV4-1 and TRBJ2-2; no definite D call. The germline V gene encodes CDR1 MGHRA and CDR2 YSYEKL. V lost 2 bases and J 2 bases, leaving 6 bases between the germline ends. The CDR3 covers 14 residues.

As for this clone: At one boundary the junction diverges from the germline segment, which might be a read error. In DNA, the CDR3 is TGTGCTAGCAGCCACGGACACGACAATGAGCAGTTCTTC. It specifies CASSHGHDNEQFF. The chain recombines TRBV7-7 with TRBJ2-1; D is possibly TRBD1 (5 bases). The germline V gene has CDR1 SSHAT and CDR2 FNYEAQ (reference sequence). The CDR3 contains 13 residues.

The chain combines TRBV7-3 with TRBJ2-2; possible D gene TRBD1, 5 bases. Trimming pared 2 bases from V and 4 bases from J, leaving 14 bases between. The germline V gene has CDR1 SGHTA and CDR2 FQGTGA. The CDR3 loop spans 16 amino acids. DNA of the CDR3: TGTGCCAGCAGCTTACAGGGATCGAAGGCCACCGGGGAGCTGTTTTTT. This codes for CASSLQGSKATGELFF.

The chain is built from TRBV18 and TRBJ2-7; D is unresolved. With 4 bases removed from V and 2 bases from J, the gap between germline ends came to 3 bases. CDR1 is KGHSH, CDR2 LQKENI, per germline. The CDR3 length is 11 residues. CDR3 nucleotides: TGTGCCAGCTCACACACCTACGAGCAGTACTTC. It codes for CASSHTYEQYF. Using reference TRBV18 and TRBJ2-7 for the parts outside the CDR3, the full variable domain is NAGVMQNPRHLVRRRGQEARLRCSPMKGHSHVYWYRQLPEEGLKFMVYLQKENIIDESGMPKERFSAEFPKEGPSILRIQQVVRGDSAAYFCASSHTYEQYFGPGTRLTVT.

This clone came up a few times. The gene calls are TRBV9 and TRBJ2-1; TRBD1 aligns across 10 bases. Germline V gene sequence: CDR1 SGDLS, CDR2 YYNGEE. CDR3 size: 15 residues. The V segment lost 3 bases and the J segment 6 bases; nucleotides outside the gene matches: 6. The chain's CDR3 is CASSADRGLGNEQFF. Written as DNA, the CDR3 is TGTGCCAGCAGCGCCGACAGGGGGCTGGGCAATGAGCAGTTCTTC. Looking up the rest from reference TRBV9 and TRBJ2-1 gives the full variable domain: DSGVTQTPKHLITATGQRVTLRCSPRSGDLSVYWYQQSLDQGLQFLIQYYNGEERAKGNILERFSAQQFPDLHSELNLSSLELGDSALYFCASSADRGLGNEQFFGPGTRLTVL.

V usage is TRBV20-1 and J usage is TRBJ2-3; TRBD1 might be the D (5 bases). V lost 6 bases, J lost 5 bases, and 6 bases lay in between. Germline CDR1 reads DFQATT; CDR2 reads SNEGSKA (reference sequence). This CDR3 is 10 amino acids long. CDR3 nucleotides: TGCAGTGCCCAGGGAGATACGCAGTATTTT. This sequence encodes CSAQGDTQYF.

The J gene is TRBJ1-1, the V gene TRBV6-6; a weak D match, TRBD1 (5 bases). CDR1 is MNHNY, CDR2 SVGAGI, per germline (reference sequence). V was pared by 2 bases and J by 2 bases, with 6 bases between. This CDR3 has 13 residues. This CDR3 is CASSYQGNTEAFF. CDR3 sequence (DNA): TGTGCCAGCAGTTACCAGGGTAACACTGAAGCTTTCTTT.

J is TRBJ2-5 and V is TRBV23-1; possibly TRBD1 for D (6 bases). TRBV23-1 is placed among ORFs of uncertain function. The V end lost 0 bases, the J end lost 1 base, and 12 bases lay between the germline ends. This CDR3 region has 16 residues. The CDR3 here is CASSQSTTGCQETQYF. In DNA, the CDR3 is TGCGCCAGCAGTCAATCGACGACAGGCTGCCAAGAGACCCAGTACTTC.

The sample holds a few counts of this clone. This chain uses TRBV23-1 with TRBJ2-5; D unresolved. TRBV23-1 is an open reading frame, and its role is uncertain. The CDR3 length is 14 residues. Trimming took off 2 bases at V and 5 bases at J, with 12 bases between the two ends. The CDR3 DNA reads TGCGCCAGCAGTCAAAGGCAGCGACCGGAGACCCAGTACTTC. Amino acids: CASSQRQRPETQYF.

The chain recombines TRBV5-1 with TRBJ1-2, with 9 bases matching TRBD1. CDR3 size: 16 residues. With V trimmed by 4 bases and J by 4 bases, 11 bases remained unmatched. Germline loops: CDR1 SGHRS, CDR2 YFSETQ. For the CDR3, the DNA is TGCGCCAGCAGCGCCCAAACAGGGGGCGCTTTCTATGGCTACACCTTC. It encodes CASSAQTGGAFYGYTF.

The rearrangement joins TRBV10-3 to TRBJ2-5; 10 bases are shared with TRBD1. V shed 8 bases, J shed 3 bases, and the junction held 9 bases outside the gene matches. CDR3 size: 15 residues. Germline V gene data show CDR1 as ENHRY and CDR2 as SYGVKD. The CDR3 protein is CAIGDPGQGKETQYF. The CDR3 DNA reads as TGTGCCATCGGAGACCCGGGACAGGGGAAAGAGACCCAGTACTTC.

The V and J genes are TRBV27 and TRBJ2-1; D uncertain. The V and J ends lost 8 bases and 3 bases respectively, with 14 bases between them. CDR1 and CDR2 from the germline V gene are MNHEY and SMNVEV (reference sequence). The CDR3 loop spans 14 amino acids. CDR3 sequence: CASGNLVNYNEQFF. The CDR3 DNA reads TGTGCCAGCGGCAATCTTGTGAACTACAATGAGCAGTTCTTC.

This chain connects TRBV9 to TRBJ2-1; D perhaps matches TRBD1 (5 bases). CDR1 is SGDLS and CDR2 is YYNGEE in the germline V gene. The germline V and J ends were trimmed by 7 bases and 8 bases, with 28 bases remaining between them. The CDR3 covers 17 residues. The CDR3 coding sequence is TGTGCCAGCGCTCTCCGGAGCGAGCCAGGGCTGTACGATGAGCAGTTCTTC. Translating it yields CASALRSEPGLYDEQFF.

CDR3 region: CASSFARLAGRLYEQYF. The CDR3 DNA reads TGTGCCAGCAGCTTCGCTCGGCTAGCGGGGAGACTCTACGAGCAGTACTTC. The genes are TRBV7-2 and TRBJ2-7; 9 bases are shared with TRBD2. V lost 3 bases and J lost 3; bases outside the gene matches: 12. The CDR3 loop spans 17 amino acids. CDR1 and CDR2 (germline): SGHTA, FQGNSA.

The CDR3 nucleotides read TGCGCCAGCAGGGATACAGGGGTTCAGCCCCAGCATTTT. Translated: CASRDTGVQPQHF. The J gene is TRBJ1-5, the V gene TRBV10-2, with TRBD1 matching 7 bases. This CDR3 is built from 13 residues. Germline V gene sequence: CDR1 WSHSY, CDR2 SAAADI. Trimming cost V 6 bases and J 6 bases; bases outside gene matches: 5.

This chain uses TRBV10-3 with TRBJ2-2, with a tentative D call TRBD1 (6 bases). This CDR3 is built from 17 residues. CDR1 ENHRY and CDR2 SYGVKD come from the germline V gene. The germline V and J ends were trimmed by 0 bases and 6 bases, with 17 bases remaining between them. Here the CDR3 reads CAISESEGGNNPGELFF. In nucleotides, the CDR3 is TGTGCCATCAGTGAGTCAGAAGGGGGTAATAATCCCGGGGAGCTGTTTTTT.

This chain's CDR3 is CASSSLAGGGNEQFF. CDR3 nucleotides: TGTGCCAGCAGTTCGCTAGCGGGAGGGGGAAATGAGCAGTTCTTC. The chain joins TRBV27 to TRBJ2-1; 12 nucleotides line up with TRBD2. This CDR3 contains 15 residues. CDR1 is MNHEY and CDR2 is SMNVEV in the germline V gene (reference sequence). V shed 4 bases, J shed 7 bases, and the junction held 5 bases outside the gene matches.

This sequence joins TRBV6-1 and TRBJ2-7; 7 bases line up with TRBD1. V trimming: 2 bases; J trimming: 3 bases; junction bases outside the gene matches: 7. CDR1 is MNHNS and CDR2 is SASEGT in the germline V gene. The CDR3 is 15 amino acids. The CDR3 region is CASSELYQGVYEQYF. The CDR3 DNA follows: TGTGCCAGCAGTGAATTGTACCAGGGGGTCTACGAGCAGTACTTC.

V and J are TRBV6-1 and TRBJ2-1, with TRBD2 matching over 7 bases. The ends lost 1 base at V and 12 bases at J; junction bases unmatched: 9. CDR1 is MNHNS, CDR2 SASEGT, per germline. The CDR3 is 14 amino acids. CDR3 coding DNA: TGTGCCAGCAGTGAAGTTGGGAGCGGGGCCGGGCAGTTCTTC. It encodes CASSEVGSGAGQFF.

The chain has TRBV5-4 and TRBJ1-2; 7 bases match TRBD1. Trimming at V came to 0 bases and at J to 7 bases, leaving 3 bases not matched to a gene. The germline CDR1 and CDR2 sequences are SGHNT and YYREEE (reference sequence). The CDR3 has 13 amino acids. The CDR3 DNA reads as TGTGCCAGCAGCTTGGGAGGGGGCTTTGGCTACACCTTC. It is translated as CASSLGGGFGYTF.

With regard to this clone: This sample also contains other DNA sequences that code for the same CDR3. The CDR3 is CASSLASAGTRSGTDTQYF. CDR3 nucleotide sequence: TGTGCCAGCAGCTTAGCCTCAGCCGGGACTAGGTCTGGCACAGATACGCAGTATTTT. V usage is TRBV7-8 and J usage is TRBJ2-3; TRBD2 matches 8 bases. Germline assignment: CDR1 SGHVS and CDR2 FQNEAQ. The CDR3 has 19 amino acids. Losses at the gene ends were 0 bases for V and 1 base for J; bases not matched to a gene: 12.

This chain uses TRBV29-1 with TRBJ2-1, with D perhaps TRBD2 (5 bases). CDR1 and CDR2 from the germline V gene are SQVTM and ANQGSEA. The V end was cut by 4 bases, the J end by 2 bases, with 6 bases between. CDR3 length: 12 amino acids. The CDR3 loop reads CSVVGAYNEQFF. Written as DNA, the CDR3 is TGCAGCGTTGTCGGGGCCTACAATGAGCAGTTCTTC.

This chain uses TRBV7-8 with TRBJ1-1; D perhaps matches TRBD1 (5 bases). Trimming cost V 2 bases and J 4 bases, with 8 bases left between them. Germline-derived CDR1 and CDR2 are SGHVS and FQNEAQ. This CDR3 spans 13 amino acids. This chain's CDR3 is CASSLLGVTEAFF. Written as DNA, the CDR3 is TGTGCCAGCAGCTTACTAGGGGTCACTGAAGCTTTCTTT.

This clone was counted a single time. J is TRBJ2-7 and V is TRBV5-6; 9 bases fit TRBD1. The germline V gene has CDR1 SGHDT and CDR2 YYEEEE. Unmatched junction bases numbered 10, after V lost 0 bases and J lost 12 bases. This CDR3 region has 14 residues. The CDR3 DNA sequence: TGTGCCAGCAGCTTGGGTGAGACAGGGGGTATTGGGTACTTC. This codes for CASSLGETGGIGYF.